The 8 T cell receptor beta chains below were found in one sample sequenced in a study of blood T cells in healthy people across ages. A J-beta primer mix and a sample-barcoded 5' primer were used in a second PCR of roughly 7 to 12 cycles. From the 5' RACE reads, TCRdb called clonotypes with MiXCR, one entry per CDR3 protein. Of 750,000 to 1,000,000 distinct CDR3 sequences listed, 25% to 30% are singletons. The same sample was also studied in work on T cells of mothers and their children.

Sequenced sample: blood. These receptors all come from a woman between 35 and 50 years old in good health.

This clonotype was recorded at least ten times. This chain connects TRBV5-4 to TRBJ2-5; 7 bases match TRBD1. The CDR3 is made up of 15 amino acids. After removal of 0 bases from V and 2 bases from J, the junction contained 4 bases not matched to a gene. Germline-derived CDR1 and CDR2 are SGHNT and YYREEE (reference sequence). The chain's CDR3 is CASSLGQGVQETQYF. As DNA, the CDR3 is TGTGCCAGCAGCTTGGGACAGGGAGTTCAAGAGACCCAGTACTTC.

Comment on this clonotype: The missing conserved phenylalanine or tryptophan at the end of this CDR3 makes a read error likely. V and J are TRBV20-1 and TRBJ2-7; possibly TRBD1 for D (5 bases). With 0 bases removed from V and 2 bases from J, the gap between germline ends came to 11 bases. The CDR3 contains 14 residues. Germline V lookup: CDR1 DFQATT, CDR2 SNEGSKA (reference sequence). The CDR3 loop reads CSARDGQSPYEQYI. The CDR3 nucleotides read TGCAGTGCTAGAGATGGACAAAGCCCCTACGAGCAGTACATC.

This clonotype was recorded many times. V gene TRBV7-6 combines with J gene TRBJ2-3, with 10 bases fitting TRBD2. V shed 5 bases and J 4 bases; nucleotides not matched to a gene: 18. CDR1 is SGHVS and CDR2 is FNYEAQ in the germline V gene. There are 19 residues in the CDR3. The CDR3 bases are TGTGCCAGCAGCCCGGGACATACCCCGGGACTAGCGAATCCAGATACGCAGTATTTT. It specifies CASSPGHTPGLANPDTQYF.

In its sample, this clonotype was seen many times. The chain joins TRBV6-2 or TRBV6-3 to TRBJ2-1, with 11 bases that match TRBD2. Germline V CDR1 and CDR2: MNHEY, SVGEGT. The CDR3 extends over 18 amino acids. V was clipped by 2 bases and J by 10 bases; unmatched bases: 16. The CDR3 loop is CASSYTISGGAPLTEQFF. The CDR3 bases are TGTGCCAGCAGTTACACCATTAGCGGGGGGGCGCCCTTGACCGAGCAGTTCTTC.

The CDR3 spells CASSLTQRGIAGELFF. CDR3 DNA sequence: TGTGCCAGCAGTTTAACCCAGAGGGGGATAGCCGGGGAGCTGTTTTTT. The V gene is TRBV27, the J gene TRBJ2-2, with a weak D call TRBD1 (6 bases). Germline CDR1 reads MNHEY; CDR2 reads SMNVEV (reference sequence). V lost 2 bases to trimming and J lost 6 bases, with 16 bases between them. The CDR3 runs to 16 residues.

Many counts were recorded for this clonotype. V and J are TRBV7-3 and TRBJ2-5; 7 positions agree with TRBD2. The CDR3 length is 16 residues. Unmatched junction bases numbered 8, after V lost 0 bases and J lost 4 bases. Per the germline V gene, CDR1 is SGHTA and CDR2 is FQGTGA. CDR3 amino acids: CASSLTTGGGTETQYF. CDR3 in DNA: TGTGCCAGCAGCTTAACCACCGGCGGGGGTACAGAGACCCAGTACTTC.

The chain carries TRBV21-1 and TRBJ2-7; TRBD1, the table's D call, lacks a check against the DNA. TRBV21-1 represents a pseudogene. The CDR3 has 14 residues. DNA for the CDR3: TGTGCCAGCAGCAACGCCCCTCGGGGGCACGAGCAGTACTTC. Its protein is CASSNAPRGHEQYF.

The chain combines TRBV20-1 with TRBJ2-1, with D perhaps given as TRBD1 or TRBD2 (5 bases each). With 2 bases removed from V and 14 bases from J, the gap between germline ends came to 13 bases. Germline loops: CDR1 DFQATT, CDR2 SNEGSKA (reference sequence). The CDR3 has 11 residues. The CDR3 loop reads CSARNPGRKFF. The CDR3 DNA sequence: TGCAGTGCTAGAAATCCGGGGCGGAAGTTCTTC.